The clone carrying this TCR beta chain was picked up a small number of times. Germline CDR1 is MNHNY and CDR2 is SVGAGI (reference sequence). CDR3 length equals 12 residues. Trimming left V 1 base short and J 6 bases short, with 4 bases between. The data belong to a study of OX40 agonist ivuxolimab in advanced cancers. Study-wide background: Of the patients, three showed partial responses, one with hepatocellular carcinoma and two with cutaneous melanoma.

Clones were read by immunoSEQ multiplex PCR, and TCRdb kept only the in-frame ones, dropping some. The table shows some 45,000 clones, with about 82% occurring only once. The receptor's source is an adult with an advanced solid tumor such as melanoma, head and neck, liver or kidney cancer. This sequence joins TRBV6-6 and TRBJ1-5; D gene uncertain. The material was CD4+ or CD8+ T cells sorted from blood, obtained in a trial of the OX40 agonist ivuxolimab. The CDR3 here is CASSYFSQPQHF. In DNA form, the CDR3 reads TGTGCCAGCAGTTACTTTTCTCAGCCCCAGCATTTT.